These T cell receptor beta chains were read from a single sample in a study of T-cell memory formation after mild COVID-19. TCRdb reanalysed the 5' RACE reads using MiXCR and keeps one entry per CDR3 protein. The repertoire holds 430,000 or so distinct CDR3 sequences, with around 25% as singletons. Source material: PBMCs or a T cell subset sorted from them (not recorded which). The receptor source for this set is an adult woman who had mild COVID-19 (a few samples of this study predate the infection). Cell type and time point are not known. Both conserved end residues are trimmed from each CDR3. Expanded clones get a size class; other rows say once, few or many, or leave the size out.

j_call cdr3_length v_call clone_size cdr3_aa
TRBJ2-5 12 TRBV4-2 NA ASSQEVREETQY
TRBJ1-2 13 TRBV12-3/TRBV12-4 NA ASSRTGVVGYGYT
TRBJ2-5 14 TRBV9 NA ASSVGGLGGQETQY
TRBJ1-5 12 TRBV7-6 few ASSLGGLNQPQH
TRBJ2-7 9 TRBV12-3/TRBV12-4 NA ASSYGGHLN
TRBJ1-1 13 TRBV30 NA AWSVLSTAGTEAF
TRBJ1-1 15 TRBV7-2 NA ASSFGRGQGVNTEAF
TRBJ2-7 15 TRBV20-1 NA SARRHGLGQGEYEQY
TRBJ2-7 11 TRBV5-6 few ASSFQPHYEQY
TRBJ2-5 11 TRBV28 few ASSLPAQETQY
TRBJ2-3 16 TRBV5-1 NA ASSLAYSGTGLTDTQY
TRBJ2-1 13 TRBV18 NA ASSPSHRTNNEQF
TRBJ1-1 12 TRBV29-1 few SGGGRTDNTEAF
TRBJ2-4 13 TRBV11-2 few ASTQEGRGEDIQY
TRBJ2-7 15 TRBV6-2/TRBV6-3 NA ASSPTGTYLSSYEQY
TRBJ1-6 15 TRBV7-2 NA ASSLTHLQGVGSPLH
TRBJ2-3 14 TRBV12-3/TRBV12-4 few ASSPRQGTRTDTQY
TRBJ2-3 14 TRBV18 few ASSPSDRLPQDTQY
TRBJ2-7 11 TRBV6-5 NA ASTNRGAYEQY
TRBJ1-1 14 TRBV5-1 NA ASSLTPGIDGTEAF
TRBJ2-1 14 TRBV10-3 NA AISGLAGGSYNEQF
TRBJ2-1 13 TRBV15 many ATSRDGTEYNEQF
TRBJ1-1 11 TRBV19 NA ATGTVRNTEAF
TRBJ1-5 14 TRBV24-1 NA ATSDTDRGYNQPQH
TRBJ1-1 12 TRBV12-3/TRBV12-4 NA ASSATSLNTEAF
TRBJ2-1 13 TRBV10-3 NA AISESIRMGDEQF
TRBJ2-3 14 TRBV7-2 NA ASSPPGRGPTDTQY
TRBJ1-3 13 TRBV15 few ATSRDPQSGNTIY
TRBJ1-5 12 TRBV19 few ASIHRDSNQPQH
TRBJ1-2 13 TRBV19 few ASSIATGGNYGYT
TRBJ1-4 15 TRBV19 few ASSMFGQGATNEKLF
TRBJ2-5 11 TRBV2 NA ASGRQGRETQY
TRBJ1-1 12 TRBV5-1 few ASSLGVGDTEAF
TRBJ2-5 14 TRBV4-1 NA ASSQVSGSLKETQY
TRBJ2-1 13 TRBV4-3 NA ASRRTSGSYNEQF
TRBJ2-2 13 TRBV6-2/TRBV6-3 few ASTGVAEGTGELF
TRBJ2-5 12 TRBV15 NA ATSSRGYQETQY
TRBJ1-2 11 TRBV4-1 few ASSQVLRDGYT
TRBJ2-5 12 TRBV7-9 few ASSLPGGRETQY
TRBJ1-1 12 TRBV27 NA ASSSTAQTRRAF
TRBJ1-5 11 TRBV12-3/TRBV12-4 NA ASSNRGGQPQH
TRBJ2-6 13 TRBV2 few ASSVDRAGANVLT